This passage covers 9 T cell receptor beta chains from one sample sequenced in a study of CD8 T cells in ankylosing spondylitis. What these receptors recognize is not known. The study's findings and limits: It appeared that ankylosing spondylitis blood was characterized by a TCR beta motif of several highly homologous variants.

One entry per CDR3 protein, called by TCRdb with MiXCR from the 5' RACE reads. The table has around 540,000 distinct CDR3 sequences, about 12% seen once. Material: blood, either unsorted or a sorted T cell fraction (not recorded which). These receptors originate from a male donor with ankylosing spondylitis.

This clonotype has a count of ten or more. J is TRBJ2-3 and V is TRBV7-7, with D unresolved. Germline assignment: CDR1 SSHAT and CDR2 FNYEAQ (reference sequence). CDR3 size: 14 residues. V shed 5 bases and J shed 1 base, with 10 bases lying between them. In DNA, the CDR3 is TGTGCCAGCAGCCCCAACAGCGGCACAGATACGCAGTATTTT. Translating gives CASSPNSGTDTQYF.

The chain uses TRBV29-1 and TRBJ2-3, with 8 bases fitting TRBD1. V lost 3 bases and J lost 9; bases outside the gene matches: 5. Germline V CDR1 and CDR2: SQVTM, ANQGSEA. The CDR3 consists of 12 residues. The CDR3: CSVDRGPTTQYF. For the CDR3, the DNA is TGCAGCGTTGACAGGGGGCCAACCACGCAGTATTTT.

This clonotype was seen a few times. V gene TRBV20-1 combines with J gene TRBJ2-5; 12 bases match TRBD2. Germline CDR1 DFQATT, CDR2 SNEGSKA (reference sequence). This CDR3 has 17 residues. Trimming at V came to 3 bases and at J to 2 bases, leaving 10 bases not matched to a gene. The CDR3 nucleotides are TGCAGTGCTAGTAGGGCTAGCGGGAGGGCAGGACAAGAGACCCAGTACTTC. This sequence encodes CSASRASGRAGQETQYF.

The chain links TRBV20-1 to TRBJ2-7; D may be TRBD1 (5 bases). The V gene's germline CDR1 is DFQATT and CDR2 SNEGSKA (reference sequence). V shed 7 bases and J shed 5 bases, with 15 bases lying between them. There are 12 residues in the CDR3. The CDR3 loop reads CSVGLIGNEQYF. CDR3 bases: TGCAGTGTGGGGCTGATAGGCAACGAGCAGTACTTC.

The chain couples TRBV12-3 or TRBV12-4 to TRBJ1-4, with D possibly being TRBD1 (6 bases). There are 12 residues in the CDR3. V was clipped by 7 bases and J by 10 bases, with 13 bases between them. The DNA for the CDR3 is TGTGCCAGCACGGCTACAGGGCCAAAACTGTTTTTT. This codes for CASTATGPKLFF.

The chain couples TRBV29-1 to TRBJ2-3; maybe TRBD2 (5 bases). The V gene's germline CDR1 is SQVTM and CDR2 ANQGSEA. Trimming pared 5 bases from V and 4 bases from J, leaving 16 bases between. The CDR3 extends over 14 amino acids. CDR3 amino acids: CSVLRPLAPDTQYF. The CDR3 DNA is TGCAGCGTTTTAAGGCCCCTAGCACCAGATACGCAGTATTTT.

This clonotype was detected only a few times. The CDR3 nucleotides read TGTGCCAGCAGTTCCCTTGGTGTCCGCGGCGAGCAGTACTTC. This translates into CASSSLGVRGEQYF. The chain recombines TRBV27 with TRBJ2-7; no clear D. Trimming pared 4 bases from V and 6 bases from J, leaving 16 bases between. CDR3 length equals 14 residues. Germline V gene lookup returns CDR1 MNHEY and CDR2 SMNVEV (reference sequence).

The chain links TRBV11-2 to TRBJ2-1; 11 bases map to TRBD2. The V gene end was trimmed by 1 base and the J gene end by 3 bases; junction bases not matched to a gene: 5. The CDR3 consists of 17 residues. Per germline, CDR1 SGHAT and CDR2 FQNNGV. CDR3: CASSLGRLAGLYNEQFF. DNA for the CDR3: TGTGCCAGCAGCTTAGGGCGACTAGCGGGACTCTACAATGAGCAGTTCTTC.

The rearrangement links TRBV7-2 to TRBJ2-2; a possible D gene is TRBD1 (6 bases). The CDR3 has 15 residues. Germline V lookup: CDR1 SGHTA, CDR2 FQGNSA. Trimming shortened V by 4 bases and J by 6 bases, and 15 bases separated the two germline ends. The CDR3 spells CASSSGQRASGELFF. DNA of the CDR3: TGTGCCAGCAGCTCCGGACAGAGAGCGTCCGGGGAGCTGTTTTTT.